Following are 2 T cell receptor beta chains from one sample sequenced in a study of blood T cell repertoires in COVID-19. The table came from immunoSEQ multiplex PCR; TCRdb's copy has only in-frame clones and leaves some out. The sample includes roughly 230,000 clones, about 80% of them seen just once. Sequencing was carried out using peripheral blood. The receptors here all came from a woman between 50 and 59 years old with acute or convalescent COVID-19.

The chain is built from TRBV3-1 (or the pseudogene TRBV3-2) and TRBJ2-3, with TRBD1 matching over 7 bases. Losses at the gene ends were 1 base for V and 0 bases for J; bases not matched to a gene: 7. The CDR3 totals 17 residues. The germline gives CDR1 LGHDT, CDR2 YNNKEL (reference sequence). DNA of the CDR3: TGTGCCAGCAGCCAAGGCCGGGACAGACCTAGCACAGATACGCAGTATTTT. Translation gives CASSQGRDRPSTDTQYF.

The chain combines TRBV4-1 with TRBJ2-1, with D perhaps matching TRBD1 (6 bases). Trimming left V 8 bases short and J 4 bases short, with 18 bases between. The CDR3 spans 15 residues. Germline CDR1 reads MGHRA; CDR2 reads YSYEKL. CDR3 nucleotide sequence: TGCGCCAGCGTCCGAGGGGGTCTTGAGTACAATGAGCAGTTCTTC. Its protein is CASVRGGLEYNEQFF.